A single sample is the source of the 27 T cell receptor beta chains below, sequenced in a study of cytomegalovirus exposure and HLA in healthy donors. Profiled with immunoSEQ multiplex PCR; TCRdb holds only in-frame clones, not every one. The profile shows about 69,000 clones, nearly 96% of them singletons. The sequenced material came from PBMCs. The source of these receptors is a young woman in good health and CMV-seropositive.

The chain is built from TRBV7-9 and TRBJ2-1; D is possibly TRBD2 (6 bases). V was clipped by 0 bases and J by 3 bases, with 6 bases between them. This CDR3 comprises 14 residues. CDR1 and CDR2 from the germline V gene are SEHNR and FQNEAQ (reference sequence). The chain's CDR3 is CASSLAGGYNEQFF. The CDR3 nucleotides are TGTGCCAGCAGCTTAGCGGGAGGCTACAATGAGCAGTTCTTC.

V gene TRBV29-1 combines with J gene TRBJ1-1; no reliable D call. The V gene's germline CDR1 is SQVTM and CDR2 ANQGSEA. Trimming took 0 bases from V and 3 from J, leaving 5 bases between them. The CDR3 loop spans 12 amino acids. The CDR3 nucleotides are TGCAGCGTTGAAGAGTCGGACACTGAAGCTTTCTTT. Its translation: CSVEESDTEAFF.

This clone was counted a single time. This sequence joins TRBV5-4 and TRBJ2-7, with TRBD2 identical over 8 bases. Germline-derived CDR1 and CDR2 are SGHNT and YYREEE (reference sequence). This CDR3 region has 14 residues. V was pared by 4 bases and J by 4 bases, with 7 bases of the junction left unmatched. CDR3 coding DNA: TGTGCCAGCAGCATAAGCGGGAGATCGTACGAGCAGTACTTC. Amino acid sequence: CASSISGRSYEQYF.

This clone was counted only a few times. In DNA form, the CDR3 reads TGTGCCAGCAGCTTAGATGGGGGCGGATACACAGATACGCAGTATTTT. Residues: CASSLDGGGYTDTQYF. The chain has TRBV7-6 and TRBJ2-3; possibly TRBD1 for D (6 bases). The CDR3 is made up of 16 amino acids. V dropped 1 base and J dropped 2 bases, with 13 bases sitting between them. The germline CDR1 and CDR2 sequences are SGHVS and FNYEAQ.

V and J are TRBV4-3 and TRBJ2-7; 10 bases are shared with TRBD2. In germline, CDR1 is LGHNA, CDR2 YSLEER. The CDR3 is made up of 17 amino acids. J was trimmed by 7 bases and V by 0 bases; bases with no gene match: 12. CDR3 DNA: TGCGCCAGCAGCCAAGAAGTGACTAGCGGGCTTTCGGGGGAGCAGTACTTC. Translation gives CASSQEVTSGLSGEQYF.

The V gene is TRBV18, the J gene TRBJ2-3; 11 nucleotides match TRBD2. There are 17 residues in the CDR3. The V gene's germline CDR1 is KGHSH and CDR2 LQKENI. V shed 5 bases and J 6 bases; nucleotides not matched to a gene: 13. The CDR3 DNA is TGTGCCAGCTCAATGGGACTAGCGGAGGCGGGGACGGATACGCAGTATTTT. It translates to CASSMGLAEAGTDTQYF. The complete variable domain, with remaining parts taken from reference TRBV18 and TRBJ2-3, reads NAGVMQNPRHLVRRRGQEARLRCSPMKGHSHVYWYRQLPEEGLKFMVYLQKENIIDESGMPKERFSAEFPKEGPSILRIQQVVRGDSAAYFCASSMGLAEAGTDTQYFGPGTRLTVL.

J is TRBJ2-3 and V is TRBV5-6; 8 nucleotides match TRBD1. Germline CDR1 and CDR2: SGHDT and YYEEEE. The CDR3 loop spans 16 amino acids. With V trimmed by 4 bases and J by 3 bases, 10 bases remained unmatched. CDR3 amino acids: CASSETRQGWTDTQYF. The DNA for the CDR3 is TGTGCCAGCAGCGAGACGAGACAGGGGTGGACAGATACGCAGTATTTT.

The chain combines TRBV11-2 with TRBJ2-3; D is unclear. V was trimmed by 5 bases and J by 7 bases, leaving 13 bases between them. Germline CDR1 SGHAT, CDR2 FQNNGV. This CDR3 comprises 13 residues. CDR3 DNA: TGTGCCAGCAGCCACCTCGACACGAATACGCAGTATTTT. Translated: CASSHLDTNTQYF.

J is TRBJ2-1 and V is TRBV4-1; 8 bases align to TRBD2. CDR1 and CDR2 (germline): MGHRA, YSYEKL. The CDR3 runs 17 residues. V shed 0 bases, J shed 5 bases, and the junction held 9 bases outside the gene matches. The chain's CDR3 is CASSQDLEREFDNEQFF. The CDR3 nucleotides read TGCGCCAGCAGCCAAGACCTGGAGCGGGAGTTCGACAATGAGCAGTTCTTC.

V gene TRBV25-1 combines with J gene TRBJ2-1; TRBD1 aligns across 12 bases. Per the germline V gene, CDR1 is MGHDK and CDR2 is SYGVNS. With 1 base clipped from V and 5 bases from J, the junction kept 6 bases outside the gene matches. The CDR3 is made up of 17 amino acids. The CDR3 DNA is TGTGCCAGCAGTGAATGGGGGGGGGACAGGGGGCACAATGAGCAGTTCTTC. Amino acids: CASSEWGGDRGHNEQFF.

V gene TRBV10-3 combines with J gene TRBJ2-4; 8 bases line up with TRBD2. From germline, CDR1 is ENHRY and CDR2 SYGVKD. The V and J ends lost 5 bases and 8 bases, in that order; junction bases with no gene match: 2. The CDR3 extends over 12 amino acids. The CDR3 loop reads CAISPGGDIQYF. For the CDR3, the DNA is TGTGCCATCAGTCCGGGGGGGGACATTCAGTACTTC.

The J gene is TRBJ2-2, the V gene TRBV13; 10 bases map to TRBD2. Trimming removed 1 base from V and 2 bases from J; junction bases left unmatched: 7. CDR1 PRHDT and CDR2 FYEKMQ come from the germline V gene (reference sequence). The CDR3 spans 18 residues. This CDR3 reads CASSLVSLAGVNTGELFF. The CDR3 DNA follows: TGTGCCAGCAGCTTAGTTTCGCTAGCGGGGGTTAACACCGGGGAGCTGTTTTTT.

V usage is TRBV4-3 and J usage is TRBJ1-1; a weak D match, TRBD1 (5 bases). The CDR3 runs to 14 residues. Trimming left V 0 bases short and J 11 bases short, with 16 bases between. Germline V gene data show CDR1 as LGHNA and CDR2 as YSLEER. The CDR3 bases are TGCGCCAGCAGCCAAGACCCAGACAGAGCTGTTGCTTTCTTT. It specifies CASSQDPDRAVAFF.

The chain uses TRBV10-3 and TRBJ2-3, with a possible D match to TRBD2 (6 bases). The CDR3 extends over 16 amino acids. V shed 2 bases and J shed 1 base, with 13 bases lying between them. Germline V CDR1 and CDR2: ENHRY, SYGVKD. This CDR3 reads CAISEAGGVGTDTQYF. The CDR3 coding sequence is TGTGCCATCAGTGAGGCGGGCGGGGTGGGCACAGATACGCAGTATTTT.

J is TRBJ2-1 and V is TRBV29-1, with 8 bases fitting TRBD1. Losses at the gene ends were 5 bases for V and 4 bases for J; bases not matched to a gene: 7. Germline V gene lookup returns CDR1 SQVTM and CDR2 ANQGSEA. The CDR3 consists of 14 residues. For the CDR3, the DNA is TGCAGCGTTCGGACAGGGAGAGAGTACAATGAGCAGTTCTTC. Its translation is CSVRTGREYNEQFF.

The gene calls are TRBV27 and TRBJ2-1; 7 bases are a match to TRBD1. Per the germline V gene, CDR1 is MNHEY and CDR2 is SMNVEV (reference sequence). V shed 5 bases and J 4 bases; nucleotides not matched to a gene: 11. The CDR3 spans 16 residues. CDR3 residues: CASSADRALSYNEQFF. The DNA of the CDR3 is TGTGCCAGCAGTGCCGACAGGGCCCTTTCTTACAATGAGCAGTTCTTC.

The chain links TRBV28 to TRBJ1-3; no definite D call. CDR3 length: 12 amino acids. Germline loops: CDR1 MDHEN, CDR2 SYDVKM. V gave up 6 bases and J gave up 4 bases, with 7 bases separating them. CDR3 bases: TGTGCCAGCAGAACCCAGGGAAACACCATATATTTT. Protein product: CASRTQGNTIYF.

This chain links TRBV28 with TRBJ2-1; D uncertain. V gave up 2 bases and J gave up 0 bases, with 8 bases separating them. CDR1 is MDHEN, CDR2 SYDVKM, per germline. The CDR3 contains 15 residues. CDR3 residues: CASSLPRNSYNEQFF. For the CDR3, the DNA is TGTGCCAGCAGTTTACCCAGGAACTCCTACAATGAGCAGTTCTTC.

The chain combines TRBV19 with TRBJ2-2; D is possibly TRBD2 (5 bases). CDR3 size: 16 residues. CDR1 and CDR2 from the germline V gene are LNHDA and SQIVND (reference sequence). Trimming took off 7 bases at V and 8 bases at J, with 23 bases between the two ends. CDR3 sequence (DNA): TGTGCCAGTACAGGACCGCGGACGGGTCCGGGGGGGGAGCTGTTTTTT. Residues: CASTGPRTGPGGELFF.

This clone was seen only once. V and J are TRBV5-1 and TRBJ1-4, with a tentative D call TRBD1 (6 bases). The V and J ends lost 5 bases and 2 bases respectively, with 13 bases between them. The CDR3 runs to 15 residues. Germline CDR1 is SGHRS and CDR2 is YFSETQ. CDR3 nucleotide sequence: TGCGCCAGCAGTGAGGGGGTTAGCACTAATGAAAAACTGTTTTTT. This translates into CASSEGVSTNEKLFF. Together with reference TRBV5-1 and TRBJ1-4, the CDR3 gives the full variable domain: KAGVTQTPRYLIKTRGQQVTLSCSPISGHRSVSWYQQTPGQGLQFLFEYFSETQRNKGNFPGRFSGRQFSNSRSEMNVSTLELGDSALYLCASSEGVSTNEKLFFGSGTQLSVL.

Points on this clone: The sample has other DNA sequences that encode this CDR3 too. The V call is TRBV28, the J call TRBJ1-1; D is unresolved. Germline lookup yields CDR1 MDHEN and CDR2 SYDVKM. The CDR3 has 12 residues. V shed 2 bases and J shed 4 bases, with 5 bases lying between them. The DNA for the CDR3 is TGTGCCAGCAGTTTACGGGTCACTGAAGCTTTCTTT. This translates into CASSLRVTEAFF.

This chain connects TRBV13 to TRBJ1-2; TRBD1 aligns across 11 bases. Losses at the gene ends were 5 bases for V and 6 bases for J; bases not matched to a gene: 8. CDR3 length equals 15 residues. Germline V gene data show CDR1 as PRHDT and CDR2 as FYEKMQ (reference sequence). CDR3 in DNA: TGTGCCAGCAGCCTACCGGGACAGGGGGGACATGGCTACACCTTC. Protein sequence: CASSLPGQGGHGYTF.

In its sample, this clone was seen a few times. The genes are TRBV25-1 and TRBJ2-1; a weak D match, TRBD2 (7 bases). The CDR3 length is 14 residues. Trimming cost V 9 bases and J 7 bases, with 19 bases left between them. In germline, CDR1 is MGHDK, CDR2 SYGVNS. The CDR3 bases are TGTGCCAGTTCTAAAGAGGGGGGGTGGAATGAGCAGTTCTTC. This codes for CASSKEGGWNEQFF. The full variable domain, its missing parts supplied by reference TRBV25-1 and TRBJ2-1, is EADIYQTPRYLVIGTGKKITLECSQTMGHDKMYWYQQDPGMELHLIHYSYGVNSTEKGDLSSESTVSRIRTEHFPLTLESARPSHTSQYLCASSKEGGWNEQFFGPGTRLTVL.

The chain couples TRBV4-2 to TRBJ2-3; 9 bases are a match to TRBD1. In germline, CDR1 is LGHNA, CDR2 YNFKEQ. The trim removed 1 base at V and 6 bases at J, leaving 11 bases unmatched. This CDR3 spans 17 amino acids. The DNA for the CDR3 is TGTGCCAGCAGCCAAGCCCCCGGGACAGGGTTTTTTGATACGCAGTATTTT. Residues: CASSQAPGTGFFDTQYF.

This clone appeared once. J is TRBJ2-3 and V is TRBV5-6; 7 bases align to TRBD1. After removal of 4 bases from V and 0 bases from J, the junction contained 2 bases not matched to a gene. This CDR3 region has 14 residues. Germline V gene sequence: CDR1 SGHDT, CDR2 YYEEEE. The DNA for the CDR3 is TGTGCCAGCAGCCCGACAGGGAGCACAGATACGCAGTATTTT. Its translation is CASSPTGSTDTQYF. The full variable domain, with the rest looked up from reference TRBV5-6 and TRBJ2-3, is DAGVTQSPTHLIKTRGQQVTLRCSPKSGHDTVSWYQQALGQGPQFIFQYYEEEERQRGNFPDRFSGHQFPNYSSELNVNALLLGDSALYLCASSPTGSTDTQYFGPGTRLTVL.

The chain combines TRBV28 with TRBJ2-7; D might be TRBD2 (5 bases). CDR1 is MDHEN, CDR2 SYDVKM, per germline. This CDR3 comprises 14 residues. V was cut by 8 bases and J by 5 bases, with 19 bases left in between. The DNA for the CDR3 is TGTGCCAGCGGATCAATCGGGCGGCGGGACGAGCAGTACTTC. It specifies CASGSIGRRDEQYF.

This clone turned up a few times. The V gene is TRBV2, the J gene TRBJ2-7; D remains ambiguous. V was clipped by 4 bases and J by 8 bases, with 12 bases between them. The CDR3 length is 12 residues. Looked up from germline, CDR1 is SNHLY and CDR2 is FYNNEI. The CDR3 region has the DNA TGTGCCAGCAGTGCTAAGCCACCCCAGCAGTACTTC. Protein: CASSAKPPQQYF.